At least ten counts were recorded for the clone carrying this T cell receptor (beta chain). Germline CDR1 reads MDHEN; CDR2 reads SYDVKM. V lost 1 base and J 5 bases, leaving 8 bases between the germline ends. The CDR3 sequence is 13 residues long. This sample is part of a study of blood T cells in healthy people across ages. PCR was performed a second time for about 7 to 11 cycles using a sample-barcoded 5' primer and a J-beta primer mix. One entry per CDR3 protein results from TCRdb running MiXCR on the 5' RACE reads. This sample carries 650,000 to 700,000 distinct CDR3 sequences, around 50% of them seen once, and the ten largest clones take roughly 13%.

V is TRBV28 and J is TRBJ2-5; D unresolved. This TCR derives from a woman older than 75 in good health. Sequencing input: blood. Written as DNA, the CDR3 is TGTGCCAGCAGTTTATTACTGGAGGAGACCCAGTACTTC. It translates to CASSLLLEETQYF.